This T cell receptor beta chain was identified in a study of Graves' ophthalmopathy and Graves' hyperthyroidism. Using RNA transcripts, the TCR beta CDR3 regions were amplified. In the first round, RT-PCR was carried out with HTBI primers, and a multiplex PCR formed the second round. TCRdb independently ran MiXCR on the multiplex PCR reads; one entry per CDR3 protein. Counted here are about 420,000 distinct CDR3 sequences, roughly 20% occurring once; the ten biggest clones make up around 3%. Germline V gives CDR1 SQVTM, CDR2 ANQGSEA. Trimming cost V 0 bases and J 4 bases, with 13 bases left between them. This CDR3 has 14 residues. In its sample, this clonotype was seen many times. Its target is not known. Study outcomes and limitations: Most expanded thyroid clonotypes above 0.001 frequency also appeared in blood.

The sequence was obtained from a woman younger than 35 with stable Graves' hyperthyroidism. The V and J genes are TRBV29-1 and TRBJ2-7; the D is unclear. Sequences were obtained from peripheral blood. The CDR3, as DNA: TGCAGCGTTGAAGACGCGTGGGGTTCGTACGAGCAGTACTTC. Translated, it gives CSVEDAWGSYEQYF.